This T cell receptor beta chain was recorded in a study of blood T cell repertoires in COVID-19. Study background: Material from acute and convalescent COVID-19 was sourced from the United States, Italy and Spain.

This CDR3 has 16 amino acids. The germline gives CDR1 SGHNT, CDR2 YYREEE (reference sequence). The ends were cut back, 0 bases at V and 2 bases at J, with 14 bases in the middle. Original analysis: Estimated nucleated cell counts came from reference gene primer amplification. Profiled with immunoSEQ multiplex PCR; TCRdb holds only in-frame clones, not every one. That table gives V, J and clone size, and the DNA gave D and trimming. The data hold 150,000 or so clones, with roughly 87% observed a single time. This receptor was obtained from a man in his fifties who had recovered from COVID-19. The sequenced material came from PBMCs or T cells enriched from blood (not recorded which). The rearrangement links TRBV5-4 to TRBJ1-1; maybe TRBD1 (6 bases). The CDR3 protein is CASSLAGGGLNTEAFF. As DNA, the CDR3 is TGTGCCAGCAGCTTGGCGGGGGGCGGTTTAAACACTGAAGCTTTCTTT.